The 7 T cell receptor beta chains listed next were all sequenced from one sample in a study of PD-1 blockade in classical Hodgkin lymphoma. The protocol was immunoSEQ multiplex PCR, while the TCRdb copy is restricted to in-frame clones and leaves out a portion. Here the sample spans under 30,000 clones, around 71% being singletons. Following autologous stem cell transplantation, relapse occurred in every patient, and exposure to brentuximab vedotin varied. This sample comprised peripheral blood mononuclear cells (PBMCs), obtained before the second cycle of nivolumab. These TCRs come from a human donor with classical Hodgkin lymphoma.

This clone was counted a few times. The chain employs TRBV5-5 and TRBJ2-7, with D perhaps matching TRBD1 or TRBD2 (6 bases each). The CDR3 spans 17 residues. Germline V gene data show CDR1 as SGHKS and CDR2 as YYEKEE (reference sequence). Trimming removed 9 bases at V and 1 base at J, with 26 bases between. CDR3 bases: TGTGCCACCGCCCGCACGGGGGCCTCCCGAGGGTCCTACGAGCAGTACTTC. Protein sequence: CATARTGASRGSYEQYF.

This clone was seen only once. The rearrangement uses TRBV4-3 and TRBJ2-1, with 10 bases that match TRBD2. The CDR3 totals 17 residues. Germline V lookup: CDR1 LGHNA, CDR2 YSLEER. Losses at the gene ends were 0 bases for V and 11 bases for J; bases not matched to a gene: 13. CDR3 amino acids: CASSQDRRLAGGAKQFF. In DNA form, the CDR3 reads TGCGCCAGCAGCCAAGATAGGCGACTAGCGGGTGGGGCCAAGCAGTTCTTC.

This clone was observed a handful of times. J is TRBJ2-3 and V is TRBV18; D assignment may be TRBD1 or TRBD2 (5 bases each). The CDR3 is 15 residues long. V shed 0 bases and J shed 2 bases, with 9 bases lying between them. Germline loops: CDR1 KGHSH, CDR2 LQKENI. The chain's CDR3 is CASSPPAGTTDTQYF. Written as DNA, the CDR3 is TGTGCCAGCTCACCACCTGCAGGGACCACAGATACGCAGTATTTT.

This clone was observed a handful of times. The V and J genes are TRBV28 and TRBJ2-7; 9 positions agree with TRBD1. The germline gives CDR1 MDHEN, CDR2 SYDVKM. Trimming removed 6 bases from V and 2 bases from J; junction bases left unmatched: 11. This CDR3 is 16 amino acids long. CDR3 in DNA: TGTGCCAGCAGCCCATGGACAGGGGATCCGACCTACGAGCAGTACTTC. Its translation is CASSPWTGDPTYEQYF.

The V and J genes are TRBV30 and TRBJ2-6, with 7 bases aligning to TRBD1. The CDR3 is 17 residues long. After removal of 6 bases from V and 0 bases from J, the junction contained 11 bases not matched to a gene. From germline, CDR1 is GTSNPN and CDR2 SVGIG (reference sequence). In DNA, the CDR3 is TGTGCCTGTACGACAGGGTTATCGAGCTCTGGGGCCAACGTCCTGACTTTC. It encodes CACTTGLSSSGANVLTF.

The rearrangement uses TRBV11-2 and TRBJ1-2, with 10 bases matching TRBD1. The CDR3 contains 16 residues. V shed 5 bases and J 7 bases; nucleotides not matched to a gene: 13. CDR1 is SGHAT and CDR2 is FQNNGV in the germline V gene. The CDR3 DNA reads as TGTGCCAGCAGCCTTTGGGAGGGACAGGGGACGGTTGGCTACACCTTC. This gives the protein CASSLWEGQGTVGYTF.

This rearrangement joins TRBV7-9 to TRBJ2-7; D ambiguous. The ends were cut back, 5 bases at V and 0 bases at J, with 17 bases in the middle. The V gene's germline CDR1 is SEHNR and CDR2 FQNEAQ (reference sequence). The CDR3 loop spans 16 amino acids. This CDR3 is CASSPHGRGNSYEQYF. The CDR3 region has the DNA TGTGCCAGCAGCCCTCATGGGCGAGGAAACTCCTACGAGCAGTACTTC.